These T cell receptor beta chains were read from a single sample in a study of blood T cells in healthy people across ages. TCRdb called the 5' RACE reads again in MiXCR, with one record for every CDR3 protein. The sample lists some 900,000 distinct CDR3 sequences, around 46% occurring once. The source material was blood. The receptors stem from a young man in good health. Both conserved end residues are part of each CDR3. D genes are given only for firm matches. A row's size may be missing; if present it is once, few, many or a size class.

D: -
V: TRBV6-6
size: -
J: TRBJ1-4
CDR3: CASSYRSGNEKLFF
DNA: TGTGCCAGCAGTTACCGGTCAGGGAATGAAAAACTGTTTTTT

D: TRBD1
V: TRBV5-1
size: -
J: TRBJ2-7
CDR3: CAKSLGQVVSRNYEQYF
DNA: TGCGCCAAATCTCTGGGACAGGTGGTCTCCAGGAACTACGAGCAGTACTTC

D: -
V: TRBV3-1
size: once
J: TRBJ2-5
CDR3: CASTPTVGRQETQYF
DNA: TGTGCCAGCACGCCAACCGTGGGACGGCAAGAGACCCAGTACTTC

D: -
V: TRBV6-5
size: once
J: TRBJ2-6
CDR3: CASSYLASGANVLTF
DNA: TGTGCCAGCAGTTACTTGGCATCTGGGGCCAACGTCCTGACTTTC

D: -
V: TRBV6-1
size: few
J: TRBJ1-5
CDR3: CASSELNSNQPQHF
DNA: TGTGCCAGCAGTGAACTGAATAGCAATCAGCCCCAGCATTTT

D: -
V: TRBV3-1
size: few
J: TRBJ2-7
CDR3: CASSQDSGGWWGSEQYF
DNA: TGTGCCAGCAGCCAAGATTCCGGAGGGTGGTGGGGAAGCGAGCAGTACTTC

D: -
V: TRBV5-6
size: -
J: TRBJ1-5
CDR3: CASSLGAQGSNQPQHF
DNA: TGTGCCAGCAGCTTGGGGGCACAGGGTAGCAATCAGCCCCAGCATTTT

D: -
V: TRBV24-1
size: few
J: TRBJ1-4
CDR3: CATSDSSATNEKLFF
DNA: TGTGCCACCAGTGACTCCTCAGCAACTAATGAAAAACTGTTTTTT

D: -
V: TRBV27
size: -
J: TRBJ2-5
CDR3: CASSLSFPPQPAETQYF
DNA: TGTGCCAGCAGCTTATCGTTCCCCCCACAGCCCGCAGAGACCCAGTACTTC

D: TRBD2
V: TRBV9
size: many
J: TRBJ2-1
CDR3: CASSLGTSGFYNEQFF
DNA: TGTGCCAGCAGTCTCGGGACTAGCGGGTTCTACAATGAGCAGTTCTTC

D: TRBD2
V: TRBV20-1
size: -
J: TRBJ2-5
CDR3: CSARDSGGETQYF
DNA: TGCAGTGCTAGAGATAGCGGGGGTGAGACCCAGTACTTC

D: TRBD1
V: TRBV28
size: -
J: TRBJ1-6
CDR3: CASSLPWTGKNSPPHF
DNA: TGTGCCAGCAGTTTACCCTGGACAGGGAAGAATTCACCCCCCCACTTT

D: -
V: TRBV20-1
size: -
J: TRBJ1-2
CDR3: CSARDPGYRDGYTF
DNA: TGCAGTGCTAGAGATCCGGGGTACCGGGATGGCTACACCTTC

D: -
V: TRBV5-4
size: few
J: TRBJ2-1
CDR3: CASSLEERRGPEQFF
DNA: TGTGCCAGCAGCTTGGAAGAGCGGCGGGGGCCTGAGCAGTTCTTC

D: -
V: TRBV4-2
size: -
J: TRBJ1-6
CDR3: CASSQRSESSYNSPLHF
DNA: TGTGCCAGCAGCCAACGTTCGGAGAGCTCCTATAATTCACCCCTCCACTTT

D: TRBD2
V: TRBV7-2
size: -
J: TRBJ2-1
CDR3: CASSRASGGYNEQFF
DNA: TGTGCCAGCAGCAGGGCTAGCGGGGGTTACAATGAGCAGTTCTTC

D: -
V: TRBV18
size: -
J: TRBJ2-7
CDR3: CASSPPVTDPREQYF
DNA: TGTGCCAGCTCACCACCGGTGACAGATCCCCGCGAGCAGTACTTC

D: TRBD2
V: TRBV12-3/TRBV12-4
size: -
J: TRBJ2-5
CDR3: CASSQTSDGGETQYF
DNA: TGTGCCAGCAGTCAAACTAGCGACGGGGGAGAGACCCAGTACTTC

D: -
V: TRBV9
size: -
J: TRBJ2-1
CDR3: CASSVDTASSYNEQFF
DNA: TGTGCCAGCAGCGTAGACACCGCCAGCTCCTACAATGAGCAGTTCTTC

D: TRBD1
V: TRBV10-3
size: -
J: TRBJ1-5
CDR3: CAISEVQGFVGQPQHF
DNA: TGTGCCATCAGTGAAGTACAGGGGTTTGTCGGCCAGCCCCAGCATTTT

D: TRBD1
V: TRBV27
size: -
J: TRBJ1-2
CDR3: CASSLQQGARGYTF
DNA: TGTGCCAGCAGTTTACAACAGGGGGCGCGTGGCTACACCTTC

D: -
V: TRBV10-3
size: few
J: TRBJ2-5
CDR3: CAISSGGPETQYF
DNA: TGTGCCATCAGTTCCGGGGGGCCGGAGACCCAGTACTTC

D: -
V: TRBV6-4
size: few
J: TRBJ2-3
CDR3: CATATGTDTQYF
DNA: TGTGCCACCGCCACTGGGACAGATACGCAGTATTTT

D: -
V: TRBV23-1
size: -
J: TRBJ1-2
CDR3: CASRWQGTRGYTF
DNA: TGCGCCAGCAGATGGCAGGGAACACGCGGCTACACCTTC

D: -
V: TRBV3-1
size: few
J: TRBJ2-3
CDR3: CASSQDGALPDTQYF
DNA: TGTGCCAGCAGCCAAGATGGGGCCCTTCCAGATACGCAGTATTTT

D: TRBD1
V: TRBV12-3/TRBV12-4
size: few
J: TRBJ1-2
CDR3: CASSRRSTGIYGYTF
DNA: TGTGCCAGCAGTAGACGATCGACAGGGATCTATGGCTACACCTTC

D: TRBD1
V: TRBV20-1
size: few
J: TRBJ1-5
CDR3: CSARDRRTGNQPQHF
DNA: TGCAGTGCTAGAGATCGAAGGACAGGGAATCAGCCCCAGCATTTT

D: TRBD2
V: TRBV6-5
size: -
J: TRBJ2-7
CDR3: CASSYSTSGVYEQYF
DNA: TGTGCCAGCAGTTACTCGACTAGCGGTGTTTACGAGCAGTACTTC

D: -
V: TRBV7-2
size: -
J: TRBJ2-7
CDR3: CASSLVTGSGEQYF
DNA: TGTGCCAGCAGCTTAGTTACCGGGTCGGGCGAGCAGTACTTC

D: -
V: TRBV29-1
size: -
J: TRBJ2-3
CDR3: CSSLGPDTQYF
DNA: TGCAGCTCCTTGGGTCCCGATACGCAGTATTTT

D: -
V: TRBV4-2
size: -
J: TRBJ2-5
CDR3: CASSLGQEGTQYF
DNA: TGTGCCAGCAGCCTCGGGCAGGAAGGGACCCAGTACTTC

D: -
V: TRBV27
size: few
J: TRBJ2-7
CDR3: CASRLDIGETYEQYF
DNA: TGTGCCAGCAGACTGGATATCGGGGAAACCTACGAGCAGTACTTC

D: -
V: TRBV4-2
size: -
J: TRBJ2-7
CDR3: CASSQEQGGEQYF
DNA: TGTGCCAGCAGCCAGGAACAGGGAGGCGAGCAGTACTTC

D: -
V: TRBV4-3
size: -
J: TRBJ1-6
CDR3: CASSQDRSNSPLHF
DNA: TGCGCCAGCAGCCAAGACAGGAGCAATTCACCCCTCCACTTT

D: -
V: TRBV5-6
size: -
J: TRBJ1-1
CDR3: CAGSLWGAEAFF
DNA: TGTGCCGGCAGCTTGTGGGGCGCTGAAGCTTTCTTT

D: -
V: TRBV27
size: -
J: TRBJ2-7
CDR3: CASSPRQGTTYEQYF
DNA: TGTGCCAGCAGTCCCCGTCAGGGGACAACCTACGAGCAGTACTTC

D: -
V: TRBV12-3/TRBV12-4
size: -
J: TRBJ2-5
CDR3: CASSRESGYQYF
DNA: TGTGCCAGCAGCAGAGAGAGCGGATACCAGTACTTC

D: -
V: TRBV28
size: -
J: TRBJ1-5
CDR3: CASSKEGWAQPRHF
DNA: TGTGCCAGCAGTAAGGAGGGGTGGGCTCAGCCCCGGCATTTT

D: -
V: TRBV29-1
size: -
J: TRBJ2-7
CDR3: CSVAAQSYEQYF
DNA: TGCAGCGTTGCAGCCCAGAGCTACGAGCAGTACTTC

D: TRBD2
V: TRBV6-5
size: -
J: TRBJ2-3
CDR3: CASTQISGGYTDTQYF
DNA: TGTGCCAGCACTCAGATTAGCGGGGGGTACACAGATACGCAGTATTTT

D: -
V: TRBV28
size: many
J: TRBJ2-7
CDR3: CASSFTYEQYF
DNA: TGTGCCAGCAGCTTCACCTACGAGCAGTACTTC

D: TRBD2
V: TRBV6-2/TRBV6-3
size: few
J: TRBJ2-3
CDR3: CASKSGDRTDTQYF
DNA: TGTGCCAGCAAAAGCGGGGACCGCACAGATACGCAGTATTTT

D: TRBD1
V: TRBV6-5
size: once
J: TRBJ2-5
CDR3: CASSYYQGARETQYF
DNA: TGTGCCAGCAGTTACTATCAGGGGGCCCGAGAGACCCAGTACTTC

D: TRBD2
V: TRBV5-1
size: -
J: TRBJ2-3
CDR3: CASSVTSRVEDTQYF
DNA: TGCGCCAGCAGCGTGACTAGCAGGGTCGAGGATACGCAGTATTTT

D: TRBD1
V: TRBV29-1
size: few
J: TRBJ2-7
CDR3: CSVRDRAYEQYF
DNA: TGCAGCGTTCGGGACAGGGCCTACGAGCAGTACTTC

D: -
V: TRBV3-1
size: -
J: TRBJ2-4
CDR3: CASSQDITEKNIQYF
DNA: TGTGCCAGCAGCCAAGATATTACAGAGAAAAACATTCAGTACTTC

D: -
V: TRBV6-6
size: many
J: TRBJ2-7
CDR3: CASSNGQGSYEQYF
DNA: TGTGCCAGCAGTAACGGGCAGGGAAGCTACGAGCAGTACTTC

D: TRBD2
V: TRBV20-1
size: -
J: TRBJ2-7
CDR3: CSARAGVREQYF
DNA: TGCAGTGCTAGGGCGGGGGTGCGCGAGCAGTACTTC

D: TRBD1
V: TRBV27
size: -
J: TRBJ2-3
CDR3: CASSPTGGPSTDTQYF
DNA: TGTGCCAGCAGCCCTACAGGGGGCCCGAGCACAGATACGCAGTATTTT

D: -
V: TRBV4-2
size: -
J: TRBJ2-7
CDR3: CASSQDGPTGRYERYF
DNA: TGTGCCAGCAGCCAAGATGGCCCCACAGGCAGGTACGAGCGGTACTTC

D: TRBD1
V: TRBV5-1
size: -
J: TRBJ2-3
CDR3: CASSILPGQGTDTQYF
DNA: TGCGCCAGCAGCATCTTGCCCGGACAGGGGACAGATACGCAGTATTTT

D: -
V: TRBV12-3/TRBV12-4
size: -
J: TRBJ1-2
CDR3: CASSFGGVPFYGYTF
DNA: TGTGCCAGCAGTTTCGGTGGGGTACCCTTCTATGGCTACACCTTC

D: -
V: TRBV14
size: -
J: TRBJ2-7
CDR3: CASSQGLGYHEQYF
DNA: TGTGCCAGCAGCCAAGGACTAGGATACCACGAGCAGTACTTC

D: TRBD1
V: TRBV6-2/TRBV6-3
size: once
J: TRBJ2-1
CDR3: CASSPGQAVQEQFF
DNA: TGTGCCAGCAGTCCGGGACAGGCTGTTCAGGAGCAGTTCTTC

D: -
V: TRBV20-1
size: -
J: TRBJ2-1
CDR3: CSARKPGPRNNEQFF
DNA: TGCAGTGCTAGGAAACCGGGACCCAGAAACAATGAGCAGTTCTTC

D: -
V: TRBV12-3/TRBV12-4
size: -
J: TRBJ1-4
CDR3: CASSFPGEPNEKLFF
DNA: TGTGCCAGCAGTTTCCCGGGAGAACCTAATGAAAAACTGTTTTTT

D: -
V: TRBV6-5
size: once
J: TRBJ2-7
CDR3: CASRTSPGFSEQYF
DNA: TGTGCCAGCCGTACTTCGCCCGGGTTTTCCGAGCAGTACTTC

D: TRBD2
V: TRBV12-3/TRBV12-4
size: few
J: TRBJ2-3
CDR3: CASSGLAGGRRDTDTQYF
DNA: TGTGCCAGCAGCGGACTAGCGGGGGGGAGAAGGGACACAGATACGCAGTATTTT

D: -
V: TRBV28
size: few
J: TRBJ2-5
CDR3: CASSRPLYQETQYF
DNA: TGTGCCAGCAGTCGACCACTGTACCAAGAGACCCAGTACTTC

D: TRBD2
V: TRBV2
size: -
J: TRBJ2-3
CDR3: CASRGLVSLAADTQYF
DNA: TGTGCCAGCAGGGGACTAGTTTCGTTGGCCGCAGATACGCAGTATTTT